These T cell receptor beta chains were read from a single sample in a study of cytomegalovirus exposure and HLA in healthy donors. Profiled with immunoSEQ multiplex PCR; TCRdb holds only in-frame clones, not every one. This table holds fewer than 90,000 clones, about four fifths found once. Sample: PBMCs. These receptors were collected from a middle-aged woman in good health and CMV-seropositive. Each CDR3 is given with its conserved first and last residue. The D gene is left open where the match is weak. The listing skips clone size in some rows; elsewhere it reads once, few, many or a size class.

D | size | J | V | DNA | CDR3
NA | NA | TRBJ1-1 | TRBV18 | TGTGCCAGCTCACCGCTATCGCAGGGTAGGGACACTGAAGCTTTCTTT | CASSPLSQGRDTEAFF
NA | NA | TRBJ2-7 | TRBV7-6 | TGTGCCAGCAGCTTAAAGTCCGGAGCCTACGAGCAGTACTTC | CASSLKSGAYEQYF
TRBD1 | NA | TRBJ1-4 | TRBV6-5 | TGTGCCAGTAACAGGGGATTAGGAGAAAAACTGTTTTTT | CASNRGLGEKLFF
NA | NA | TRBJ2-7 | TRBV4-2 | TGTGCCAGCAGCCAAGGGGGAGGCTACGAGCAGTACTTC | CASSQGGGYEQYF
NA | NA | TRBJ2-7 | TRBV7-2 | TGTGCCAGCAGCTTAGGGTCCGGGAGCGGGTACGAGCAGTACTTC | CASSLGSGSGYEQYF
TRBD1 | NA | TRBJ2-7 | TRBV10-3 | TGTGCCATCAGTGAGGGGACAGGGTCCTACGAGCAGTACTTC | CAISEGTGSYEQYF
NA | NA | TRBJ2-3 | TRBV30 | TGTGCCTGGGGCCCTAGCGTCAGCACAGATACGCAGTATTTT | CAWGPSVSTDTQYF
TRBD1 | NA | TRBJ1-1 | TRBV7-6 | TGTGCCAGCAGCTCCTCCGGGACAGGGAACACTGAAGCTTTCTTT | CASSSSGTGNTEAFF
TRBD1 | NA | TRBJ2-7 | TRBV6-1 | TGTGCCAGCAGAGAGACCCACAGGGGGTGGTACGAGCAGTACTTC | CASRETHRGWYEQYF
NA | few | TRBJ2-6 | TRBV4-1 | TGCGCCAGCAGCCATGTCGGGATCTCTGGGGCCAACGTCCTGACTTTC | CASSHVGISGANVLTF
NA | NA | TRBJ1-6 | TRBV2 | TGTGCCAGCAGGTTACAGGGCCAGCCCCTCCACTTT | CASRLQGQPLHF
NA | NA | TRBJ1-1 | TRBV30 | TGTGCCTGGGACGGGACTGCAAACACTGAAGCTTTCTTT | CAWDGTANTEAFF
NA | NA | TRBJ2-5 | TRBV10-1 | TGCGCCAGCAGTGCAACAAGGAGGCGAGAGACCCAGTACTTC | CASSATRRRETQYF
TRBD1 | once | TRBJ1-2 | TRBV30 | TGTGCCTGGAGGGCCCCCGGGACAGACTATGGCTACACCTTC | CAWRAPGTDYGYTF
TRBD1 | NA | TRBJ1-1 | TRBV18 | TGTGCCAGCTCACCACCGCTCCCGGGACAGGGGGTTATGAACACTGAAGCTTTCTTT | CASSPPLPGQGVMNTEAFF
NA | NA | TRBJ1-2 | TRBV28 | TGTGCCAGCCTCCCCTACAGGGAGCTCGACGGCTACACCTTC | CASLPYRELDGYTF
TRBD1 | NA | TRBJ1-1 | TRBV15 | TGTGCCACCAGCAGAGAAGGAGGGGGCATGGTTGAAGCTTTCTTT | CATSREGGGMVEAFF
NA | NA | TRBJ1-2 | TRBV2 | TGTGCCAGCAGTGGAACAGGGCTTAGGAACTATGGCTACACCTTC | CASSGTGLRNYGYTF
NA | NA | TRBJ1-2 | TRBV4-3 | TGCGCCAGCAGCCAAGGGGGAGGGGTTAACTATGGCTACACCTTC | CASSQGGGVNYGYTF
NA | once | TRBJ1-5 | TRBV5-1 | TGCGCCAGCAGCGAAGGACATAGCAATCAGCCCCAGCATTTT | CASSEGHSNQPQHF
NA | NA | TRBJ2-7 | TRBV11-1 | TGTGCCAGCAGCCCAGGGTGGCAGAGCTACGAGCAGTACTTC | CASSPGWQSYEQYF
TRBD1 | NA | TRBJ1-2 | TRBV19 | TGTGCCAGTAGTATGACGACAGGGCACGGTGGCTACACCTTC | CASSMTTGHGGYTF
TRBD1 | NA | TRBJ1-4 | TRBV7-6 | TGTGCCAGCAGCCTATCCCAGGGGGTTAATGAAAAACTGTTTTTT | CASSLSQGVNEKLFF
TRBD1 | once | TRBJ2-2 | TRBV4-2 | TGTGCCAGCAGCCGGACAGGGGGCGGCACCGGGGAGCTGTTTTTT | CASSRTGGGTGELFF
TRBD1 | NA | TRBJ1-1 | TRBV7-7 | TGTGCTAGCAGCAAACTACAGGGGGGGGACACTGAAGCTTTCTTT | CASSKLQGGDTEAFF
NA | NA | TRBJ1-1 | TRBV28 | TGTGCCAGCAAAGCAGGGCGACTTCGGAACACTGAAGCTTTCTTT | CASKAGRLRNTEAFF
NA | NA | TRBJ2-7 | TRBV5-6 | TGTGCCAGCCAAGACAGGAGAAGGGGCGAGCAGTACTTC | CASQDRRRGEQYF
NA | NA | TRBJ1-3 | TRBV4-3 | TGCGCCAGCAGCCAAGAGAGGGGGGGGTCTCCGCCTGGAAACACCATATATTTT | CASSQERGGSPPGNTIYF
TRBD1 | NA | TRBJ1-2 | TRBV7-3 | TGTGCCAGCAGCTTAACTGGACAGGGGGATGGAAACTATGGCTACACCTTC | CASSLTGQGDGNYGYTF
NA | NA | TRBJ2-7 | TRBV28 | TGTGCCAGCAGGAGGGACACTCTCGGCGAGCAGTACTTC | CASRRDTLGEQYF
NA | NA | TRBJ2-3 | TRBV15 | TGTGCCACCAGCAGAGACTTGGGGAGAGATACGCAGTATTTT | CATSRDLGRDTQYF
NA | NA | TRBJ2-2 | TRBV20-1 | TGCAGTGTGGAGGGAACCGGGGAGCTGTTTTTT | CSVEGTGELFF
TRBD1 | NA | TRBJ2-5 | TRBV5-1 | TGCGCCAGCAGCTCCTATTTGGACAGGGATCAAGAGACCCAGTACTTC | CASSSYLDRDQETQYF
TRBD2 | NA | TRBJ2-5 | TRBV27 | TGTGCCAGCAACCCCGGACTAGCGGAAGAGACCCAGTACTTC | CASNPGLAEETQYF
NA | NA | TRBJ2-7 | TRBV5-6 | TGTGCCAGCAGCGGGGCCCCACTGGAGCAGTACTTC | CASSGAPLEQYF
TRBD1 | NA | TRBJ2-7 | TRBV25-1 | TGTGCCAGCTCGAGGCAGGGGGCAGACGAGCAGTACTTC | CASSRQGADEQYF
TRBD2 | NA | TRBJ2-1 | TRBV11-3 | TGTGCCAGCAGCTTAGTTGCGGGGGGATCCTCCTACAATGAGCAGTTCTTC | CASSLVAGGSSYNEQFF
TRBD1 | NA | TRBJ2-1 | TRBV28 | TGTGCCAGCAGAGGGCAGGGGGTAAGAAATGAGCAGTTCTTC | CASRGQGVRNEQFF
NA | NA | TRBJ1-1 | TRBV19 | TGTGCCAGTAGTATAGTGGGAGCTGAAGCTTTCTTT | CASSIVGAEAFF
TRBD2 | once | TRBJ2-1 | TRBV6-1 | TGTGCCAGCAGTGCGGGACTAGCGGGGTTCTACAATGAGCAGTTCTTC | CASSAGLAGFYNEQFF
TRBD1 | NA | TRBJ2-2 | TRBV13 | TGTGCCAGCAGCCCGACCGGGACAGGGGGCACCGGGGAGCTGTTTTTT | CASSPTGTGGTGELFF
NA | NA | TRBJ2-4 | TRBV4-1 | TGCGCCAGCAGCCAGGGCCTGTCGATTCTAGCCAAAAACATTCAGTACTTC | CASSQGLSILAKNIQYF
NA | few | TRBJ1-1 | TRBV6-5 | TGTGCCAGCAGGACTAACGGACCGGGTGAAGCTTTCTTT | CASRTNGPGEAFF
NA | NA | TRBJ2-1 | TRBV5-1 | TGCGCCAGCAGCATCGTAAGCGTTAGCTCCTACAATGAGCAGTTCTTC | CASSIVSVSSYNEQFF
NA | NA | TRBJ1-1 | TRBV7-6 | TGTGCCAGCAGCCATCAACAGGGAGAAGCTTTCTTT | CASSHQQGEAFF
TRBD1 | NA | TRBJ2-1 | TRBV6-6 | TGTGCCAGCAGTTACTGGGGACAGGTGAACAATGAGCAGTTCTTC | CASSYWGQVNNEQFF
NA | NA | TRBJ2-5 | TRBV19 | TGTGCCAGTAGTGGGGGGACGGTAGGGGAGACCCAGTACTTC | CASSGGTVGETQYF
TRBD1 | NA | TRBJ2-3 | TRBV5-4 | TGTGCCAGCAGCTTGGCCGGGGCCGGGACAGGCGGAGGAGATACGCAGTATTTT | CASSLAGAGTGGGDTQYF
NA | NA | TRBJ2-6 | TRBV9 | TGTGCCAGCAGCGCCAATCCCGTCCTGGTTGTCAGAGGGGCCAACGTCCTGACTTTC | CASSANPVLVVRGANVLTF
TRBD1 | NA | TRBJ1-5 | TRBV19 | TGTGCCAGTAGAGACGGACAGGGTCTTGATCAGCCCCAGCATTTT | CASRDGQGLDQPQHF
NA | few | TRBJ1-5 | TRBV5-6 | TGTGCCAGCAGCGCTGGGGAGCTGCCCCAGCATTTT | CASSAGELPQHF
NA | NA | TRBJ1-4 | TRBV15 | TGTGCCACCAGCAGAAGTCGAAGCAGGGGATTGGATGAAAAACTGTTTTTT | CATSRSRSRGLDEKLFF
NA | NA | TRBJ2-7 | TRBV5-4 | TGTGCCAGCAGCTTGGAAGGCGGCGAGGACGAGCAGTACTTC | CASSLEGGEDEQYF
NA | NA | TRBJ2-7 | TRBV19 | TGTGCCAGTAGTATGAGAAGGGGTTCCTACGAGCAGTACTTC | CASSMRRGSYEQYF
NA | NA | TRBJ2-7 | TRBV4-1 | TGCGCCAGCAGCCAAGGGGTCGGGGGATTGTACGAGCAGTACTTC | CASSQGVGGLYEQYF
TRBD1 | few | TRBJ1-1 | TRBV28 | TGTGCCAGCAGCCAAGGGGGACAGATGAACACTGAAGCTTTCTTT | CASSQGGQMNTEAFF
TRBD1 | NA | TRBJ2-1 | TRBV28 | TGTGCCAGCATCACAGGGGGCGCGTACAATGAGCAGTTCTTC | CASITGGAYNEQFF
TRBD1 | NA | TRBJ2-1 | TRBV27 | TGTGCCAGCAGTTGGAGGACAGGCGAGGACAATGAGCAGTTCTTC | CASSWRTGEDNEQFF
TRBD1 | NA | TRBJ1-2 | TRBV19 | TGTGCCAGTAGTCTCAGTTACAGGGGGCGAGGCTACACCTTC | CASSLSYRGRGYTF
NA | NA | TRBJ1-2 | TRBV5-6 | TGTGCCAGCAGCATGGGGGCCTTTAGTGGCTACACCTTC | CASSMGAFSGYTF